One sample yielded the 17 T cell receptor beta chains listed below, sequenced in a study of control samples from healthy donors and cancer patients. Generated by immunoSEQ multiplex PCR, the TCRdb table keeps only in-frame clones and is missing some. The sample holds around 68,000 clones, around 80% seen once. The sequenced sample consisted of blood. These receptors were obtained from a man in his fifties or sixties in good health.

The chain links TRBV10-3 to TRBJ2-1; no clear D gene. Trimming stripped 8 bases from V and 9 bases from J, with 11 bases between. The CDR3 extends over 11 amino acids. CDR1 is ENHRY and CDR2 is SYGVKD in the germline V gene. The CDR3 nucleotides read TGTGCCATCGGCTCGGATCGTGAGCAGTTCTTC. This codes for CAIGSDREQFF.

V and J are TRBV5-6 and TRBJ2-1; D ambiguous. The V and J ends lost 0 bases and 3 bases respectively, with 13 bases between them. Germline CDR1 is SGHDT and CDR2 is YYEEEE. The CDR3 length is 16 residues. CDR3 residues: CASSLEGKTVYNEQFF. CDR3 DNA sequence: TGTGCCAGCAGCTTGGAAGGAAAAACCGTCTACAATGAGCAGTTCTTC.

CDR3 in DNA: TGTGCCAGCAGCACCAGAAGGGGACCTTCTGGAAACACCATATATTTT. Amino acid sequence: CASSTRRGPSGNTIYF. This chain connects TRBV21-1 to TRBJ1-3. TRBV21-1 is designated a pseudogene. The CDR3 runs 16 residues.

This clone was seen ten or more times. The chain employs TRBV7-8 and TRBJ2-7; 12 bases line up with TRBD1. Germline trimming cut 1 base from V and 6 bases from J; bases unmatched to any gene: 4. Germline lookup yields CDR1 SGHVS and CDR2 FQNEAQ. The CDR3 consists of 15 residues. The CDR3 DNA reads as TGTGCCAGCAGCTTAGGGGGGACAGGGGGCCTCGAGCAGTACTTC. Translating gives CASSLGGTGGLEQYF.

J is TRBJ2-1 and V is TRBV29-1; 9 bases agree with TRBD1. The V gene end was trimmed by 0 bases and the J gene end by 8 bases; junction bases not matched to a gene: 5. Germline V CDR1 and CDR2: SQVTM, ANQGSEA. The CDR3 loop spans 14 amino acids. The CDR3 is CSVEDLDRGDEQFF. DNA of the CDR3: TGCAGCGTTGAAGATCTTGACAGGGGGGATGAGCAGTTCTTC.

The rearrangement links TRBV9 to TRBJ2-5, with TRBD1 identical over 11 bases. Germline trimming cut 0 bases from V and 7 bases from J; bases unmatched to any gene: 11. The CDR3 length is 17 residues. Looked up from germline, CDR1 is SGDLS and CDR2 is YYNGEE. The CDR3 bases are TGTGCCAGCAGCGTAGCTGGACAGGGGGCCCTTGCAGGGACCCAGTACTTC. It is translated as CASSVAGQGALAGTQYF.

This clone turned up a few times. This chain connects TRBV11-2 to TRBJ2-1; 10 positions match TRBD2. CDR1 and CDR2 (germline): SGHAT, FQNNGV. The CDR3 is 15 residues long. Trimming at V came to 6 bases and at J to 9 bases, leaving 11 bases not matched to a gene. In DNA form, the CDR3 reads TGTGCCAGCAGGATCCCGGGACTAGCGTCGGGTGAGCAGTTCTTC. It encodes CASRIPGLASGEQFF.

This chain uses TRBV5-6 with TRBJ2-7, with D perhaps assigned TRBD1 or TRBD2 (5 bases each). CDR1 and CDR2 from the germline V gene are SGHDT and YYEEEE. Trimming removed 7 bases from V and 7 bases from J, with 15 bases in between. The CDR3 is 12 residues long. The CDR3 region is CASHEAWGEQYF. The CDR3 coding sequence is TGTGCCAGCCACGAGGCTTGGGGGGAGCAGTACTTC.

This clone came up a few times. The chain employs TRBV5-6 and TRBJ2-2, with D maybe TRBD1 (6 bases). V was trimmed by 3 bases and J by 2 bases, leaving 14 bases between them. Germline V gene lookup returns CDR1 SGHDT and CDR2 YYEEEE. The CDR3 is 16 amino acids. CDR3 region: CASSSLRDTNTGELFF. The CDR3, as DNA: TGTGCCAGCAGCTCACTCCGGGACACCAACACCGGGGAGCTGTTTTTT.

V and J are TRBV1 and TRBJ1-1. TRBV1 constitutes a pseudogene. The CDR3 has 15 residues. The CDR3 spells CTSSQDPGENTEAFF. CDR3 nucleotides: TGCACCAGCAGCCAAGATCCGGGGGAAAACACTGAAGCTTTCTTT.

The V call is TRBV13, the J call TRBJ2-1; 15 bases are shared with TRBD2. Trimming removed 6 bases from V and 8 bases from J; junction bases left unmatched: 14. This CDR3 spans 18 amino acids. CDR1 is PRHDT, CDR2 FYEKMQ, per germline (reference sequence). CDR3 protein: CASSPTGTSGGIPHEQFF. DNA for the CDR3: TGTGCCAGCAGTCCAACCGGGACTAGCGGGGGGATCCCCCATGAGCAGTTCTTC.

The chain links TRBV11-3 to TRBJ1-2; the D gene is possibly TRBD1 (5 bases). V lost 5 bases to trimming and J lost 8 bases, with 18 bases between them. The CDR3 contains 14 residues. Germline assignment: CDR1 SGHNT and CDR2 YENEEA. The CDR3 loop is CASSDPEGPWGYTF. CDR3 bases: TGTGCCAGCAGCGACCCAGAGGGACCTTGGGGCTACACCTTC.

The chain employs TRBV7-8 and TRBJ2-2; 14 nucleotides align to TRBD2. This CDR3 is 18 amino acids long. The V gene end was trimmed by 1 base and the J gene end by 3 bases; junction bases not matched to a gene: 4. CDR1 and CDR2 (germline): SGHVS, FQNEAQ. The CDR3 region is CASSLGTSGRPYTGELFF. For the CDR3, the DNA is TGTGCCAGCAGCTTAGGGACTAGCGGGAGGCCTTACACCGGGGAGCTGTTTTTT.

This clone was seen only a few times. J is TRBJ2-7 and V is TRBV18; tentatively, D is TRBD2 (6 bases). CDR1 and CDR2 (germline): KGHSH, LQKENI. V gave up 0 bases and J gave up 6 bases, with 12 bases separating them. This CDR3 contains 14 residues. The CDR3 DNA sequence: TGTGCCAGCTCACCACCGGGAGGACTTGGCGAGCAGTACTTC. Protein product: CASSPPGGLGEQYF. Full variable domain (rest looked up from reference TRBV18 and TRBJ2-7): NAGVMQNPRHLVRRRGQEARLRCSPMKGHSHVYWYRQLPEEGLKFMVYLQKENIIDESGMPKERFSAEFPKEGPSILRIQQVVRGDSAAYFCASSPPGGLGEQYFGPGTRLTVT.

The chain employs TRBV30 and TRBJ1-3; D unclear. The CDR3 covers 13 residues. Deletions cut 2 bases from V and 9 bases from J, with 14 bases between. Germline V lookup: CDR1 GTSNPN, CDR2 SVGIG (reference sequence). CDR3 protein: CAWSPKPRGTIYF. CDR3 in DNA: TGTGCCTGGAGTCCAAAACCTCGGGGCACCATATATTTT.

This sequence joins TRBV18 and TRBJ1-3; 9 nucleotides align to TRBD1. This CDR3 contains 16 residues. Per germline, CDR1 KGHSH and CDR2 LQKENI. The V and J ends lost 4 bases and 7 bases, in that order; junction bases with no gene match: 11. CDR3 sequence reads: CASSRQGQGNGNTIYF. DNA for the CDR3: TGTGCCAGCTCACGACAAGGACAGGGGAATGGTAACACCATATATTTT.

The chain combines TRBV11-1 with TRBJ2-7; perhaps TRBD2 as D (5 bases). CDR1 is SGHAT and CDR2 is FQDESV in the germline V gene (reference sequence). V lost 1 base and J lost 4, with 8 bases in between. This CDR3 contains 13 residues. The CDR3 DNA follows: TGTGCCAGCAGCTTAGAAACGGGGTACGAGCAGTACTTC. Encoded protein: CASSLETGYEQYF. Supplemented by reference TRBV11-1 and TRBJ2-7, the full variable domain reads EAEVAQSPRYKITEKSQAVAFWCDPISGHATLYWYRQILGQGPELLVQFQDESVVDDSQLPKDRFSAERLKGVDSTLKIQPAELGDSAMYLCASSLETGYEQYFGPGTRLTVT.